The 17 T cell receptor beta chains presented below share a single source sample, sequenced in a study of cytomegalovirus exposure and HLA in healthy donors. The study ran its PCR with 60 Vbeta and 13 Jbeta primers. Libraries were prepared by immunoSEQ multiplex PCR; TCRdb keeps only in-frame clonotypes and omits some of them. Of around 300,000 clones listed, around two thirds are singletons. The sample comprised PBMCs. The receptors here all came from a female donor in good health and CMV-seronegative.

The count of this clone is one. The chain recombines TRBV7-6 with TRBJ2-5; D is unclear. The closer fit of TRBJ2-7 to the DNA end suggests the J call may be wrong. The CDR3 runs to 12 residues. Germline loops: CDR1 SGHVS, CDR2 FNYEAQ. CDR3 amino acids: CASSRGPGEQYF. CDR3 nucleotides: TGTGCCAGCAGCCGAGGTCCCGGCGAGCAGTACTTC.

In nucleotides, the CDR3 is TGTGCCAGCAGCCTGGATCGGACTTACGAGCAGTACTTC. As protein: CASSLDRTYEQYF. The gene calls are TRBV5-4 and TRBJ2-7; possible D gene TRBD2, 5 bases. This CDR3 is built from 13 residues. Germline CDR1 reads SGHNT; CDR2 reads YYREEE (reference sequence). Trimming took off 4 bases at V and 4 bases at J, with 12 bases between the two ends.

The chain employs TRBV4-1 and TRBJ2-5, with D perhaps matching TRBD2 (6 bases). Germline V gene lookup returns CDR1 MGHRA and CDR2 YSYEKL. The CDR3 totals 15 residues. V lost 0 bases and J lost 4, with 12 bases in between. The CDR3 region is CASSQDWRDGETQYF. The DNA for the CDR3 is TGCGCCAGCAGCCAAGATTGGCGGGACGGAGAGACCCAGTACTTC.

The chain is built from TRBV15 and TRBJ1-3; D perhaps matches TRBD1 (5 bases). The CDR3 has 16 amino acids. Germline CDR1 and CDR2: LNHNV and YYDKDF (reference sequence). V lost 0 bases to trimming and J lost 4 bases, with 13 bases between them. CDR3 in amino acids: CATSRDRQGTGNTIYF. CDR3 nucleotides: TGTGCCACCAGCAGAGACCGCCAGGGTACCGGAAACACCATATATTTT.

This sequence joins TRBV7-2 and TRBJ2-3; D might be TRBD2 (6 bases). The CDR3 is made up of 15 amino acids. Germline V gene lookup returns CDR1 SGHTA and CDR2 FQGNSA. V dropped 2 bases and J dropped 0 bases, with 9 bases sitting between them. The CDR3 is CASSLQRASTDTQYF. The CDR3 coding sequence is TGTGCCAGCAGCTTACAGCGGGCCAGCACAGATACGCAGTATTTT.

CDR3 residues: CASSIVARHSGNTIYF. The CDR3 DNA reads TGTGCCAGTAGTATTGTGGCCAGGCACTCTGGAAACACCATATATTTT. The chain carries TRBV19 and TRBJ1-3; D not resolved. The CDR3 has 16 amino acids. Germline assignment: CDR1 LNHDA and CDR2 SQIVND (reference sequence). Trimming left V 3 bases short and J 0 bases short, with 12 bases between.

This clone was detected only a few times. In nucleotides, the CDR3 is TGTGCCAGCAGTTTATCCTGGCGGACAGGATACGAGCAGTACTTC. Amino acids: CASSLSWRTGYEQYF. V usage is TRBV27 and J usage is TRBJ2-7, with 7 positions matching TRBD1. The germline CDR1 and CDR2 sequences are MNHEY and SMNVEV (reference sequence). V shed 0 bases, J shed 4 bases, and the junction held 6 bases outside the gene matches. The CDR3 sequence is 15 residues long.

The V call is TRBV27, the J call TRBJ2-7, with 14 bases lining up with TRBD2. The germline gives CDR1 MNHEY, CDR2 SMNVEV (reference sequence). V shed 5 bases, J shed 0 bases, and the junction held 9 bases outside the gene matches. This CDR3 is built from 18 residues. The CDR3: CASSPRLAGGPHSYEQYF. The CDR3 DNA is TGTGCCAGCAGTCCCCGACTAGCGGGAGGGCCCCACTCCTACGAGCAGTACTTC.

In nucleotides, the CDR3 is TGTGCCAGCAGCCTACAGGGATGGTCCTATAATTCACCCCTCCACTTT. Protein: CASSLQGWSYNSPLHF. The rearrangement uses TRBV7-2 and TRBJ1-6, with a weak D call TRBD1 (6 bases). Trimming cost V 5 bases and J 1 base, with 12 bases left between them. The CDR3 loop spans 16 amino acids. Germline-derived CDR1 and CDR2 are SGHTA and FQGNSA.

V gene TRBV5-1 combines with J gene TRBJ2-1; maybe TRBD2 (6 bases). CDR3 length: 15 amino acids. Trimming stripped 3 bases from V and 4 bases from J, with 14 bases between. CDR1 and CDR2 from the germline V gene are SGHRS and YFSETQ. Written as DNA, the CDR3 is TGCGCCAGCAGCTCCGGGACTTCACGGTACAATGAGCAGTTCTTC. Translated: CASSSGTSRYNEQFF.

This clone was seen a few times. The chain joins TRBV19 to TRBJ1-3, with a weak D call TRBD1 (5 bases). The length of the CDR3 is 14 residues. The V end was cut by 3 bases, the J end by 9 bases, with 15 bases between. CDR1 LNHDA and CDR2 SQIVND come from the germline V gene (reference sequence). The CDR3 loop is CASSMGPTRGTIYF. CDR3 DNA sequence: TGTGCCAGTAGTATGGGACCGACTAGGGGCACCATATATTTT.

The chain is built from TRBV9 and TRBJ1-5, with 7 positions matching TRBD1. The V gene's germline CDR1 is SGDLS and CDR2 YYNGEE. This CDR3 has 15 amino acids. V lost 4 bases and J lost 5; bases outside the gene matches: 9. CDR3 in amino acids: CASSQGGASHQPQHF. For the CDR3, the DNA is TGTGCCAGCAGCCAGGGGGGCGCCTCGCATCAGCCCCAGCATTTT. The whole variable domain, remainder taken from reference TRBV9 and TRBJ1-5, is DSGVTQTPKHLITATGQRVTLRCSPRSGDLSVYWYQQSLDQGLQFLIQYYNGEERAKGNILERFSAQQFPDLHSELNLSSLELGDSALYFCASSQGGASHQPQHFGDGTRLSIL.

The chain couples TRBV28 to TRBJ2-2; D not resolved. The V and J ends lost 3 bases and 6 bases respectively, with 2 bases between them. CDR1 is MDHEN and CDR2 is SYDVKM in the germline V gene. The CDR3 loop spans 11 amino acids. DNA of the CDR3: TGTGCCAGCAGTTTCGCCGGGGAGCTGTTTTTT. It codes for CASSFAGELFF.

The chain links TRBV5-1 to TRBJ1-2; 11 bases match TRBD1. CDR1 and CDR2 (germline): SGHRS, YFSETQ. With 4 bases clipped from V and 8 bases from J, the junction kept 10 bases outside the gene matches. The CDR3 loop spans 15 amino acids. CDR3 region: CASSPRTGGLDGYTF. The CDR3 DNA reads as TGCGCCAGCAGCCCCAGGACAGGGGGCCTCGACGGCTACACCTTC.

The CDR3 nucleotides are TGCAGCGTCGCGGCTTACAATGAGCAGTTCTTC. Protein product: CSVAAYNEQFF. The J gene is TRBJ2-1, the V gene TRBV29-1; unclear D gene. Germline V gene lookup returns CDR1 SQVTM and CDR2 ANQGSEA. Trimming stripped 6 bases from V and 4 bases from J, with 7 bases between. The CDR3 length is 11 residues.

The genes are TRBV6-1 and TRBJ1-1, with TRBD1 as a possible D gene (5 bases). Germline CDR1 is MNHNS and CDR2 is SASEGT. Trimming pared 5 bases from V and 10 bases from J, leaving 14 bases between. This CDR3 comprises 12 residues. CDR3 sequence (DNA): TGTGCCAGCAGTCCTCGGGGGGTGGGAGCTTTCTTT. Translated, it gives CASSPRGVGAFF.

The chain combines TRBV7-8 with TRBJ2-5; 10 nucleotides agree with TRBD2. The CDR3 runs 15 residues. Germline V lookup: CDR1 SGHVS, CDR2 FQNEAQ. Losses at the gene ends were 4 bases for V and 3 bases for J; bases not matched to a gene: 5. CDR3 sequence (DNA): TGTGCCAGCAGCTCCGTAGCGGGAGGTAAAGAGACCCAGTACTTC. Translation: CASSSVAGGKETQYF.